What follows describes a single T cell receptor (beta chain). Its specificity is not known. The sample belongs to a study of cytomegalovirus exposure and HLA in healthy donors. Overall study context: For the approximately 430 genotyped donors, about 81% fell within the Caucasian-associated ancestry cluster. Study results and limitations: Later work found most CMV-associated TCR beta chains apparently HLA-restricted. Follow-up analysis found HLA locus-dependent TCR association rates, highest for DRB1 and lowest for HLA-C. Clonal expansion was found to be greater in HLA-associated TCR beta chains than in equally common others in a later analysis.

60 Vbeta and 13 Jbeta primers were used in PCR. Clones were sequenced by immunoSEQ multiplex PCR, and TCRdb holds only the in-frame ones, with some missing. The sample shows 130,000 or so clones, around 70% of them seen only once. Between the trimmed V and J ends, which lost 7 bases and 6 bases, there was a span of 13 bases. The CDR3 consists of 13 residues. Germline CDR1 LNHDA, CDR2 SQIVND (reference sequence). The clonotype comes from a man aged 35-49 years in good health and CMV-seropositive. V usage is TRBV19 and J usage is TRBJ1-5; the D gene is possibly TRBD1 (6 bases). Sequencing was done on a sample of PBMCs. The CDR3 is CASKWGQGQPQHF. The CDR3 DNA reads TGTGCCAGTAAGTGGGGGCAGGGTCAGCCCCAGCATTTT.